The rows below give T cell receptor beta chains drawn from one sample of a study of T-cell memory formation after mild COVID-19. TCRdb re-analysed the 5' RACE reads in MiXCR, keeping a single row per CDR3 protein. The data contain 550,000 to 600,000 distinct CDR3 sequences, 20% to 25% of them seen just once; the ten biggest clones take up around 9.2%. The sequenced sample consisted of PBMCs or a T cell subset sorted from them (not recorded which). These receptors originate from an adult woman who had mild COVID-19 (a few samples of this study predate the infection). Cell type and time point are not known. The CDR3 runs from the conserved cysteine through the conserved F or W. The order of the fields is CDR3 DNA, CDR3 protein, J gene, V gene, clone size, D gene. D genes are given only for firm matches. Size values are once, few and many counts, or a class for expanded clones, and some rows have none.

CDR3 DNA: TGTGCCAGCAGTACCGGGACTCAGTACAATGAGCAGTTCTTC; CDR3 protein: CASSTGTQYNEQFF; J gene: TRBJ2-1; V gene: TRBV12-3/TRBV12-4; clone size: -; D gene: -
CDR3 DNA: TGTGCCAGCAGCTCGTACTTTCAGGGTTACGGTGGAAACACCATATATTTT; CDR3 protein: CASSSYFQGYGGNTIYF; J gene: TRBJ1-3; V gene: TRBV11-2; clone size: -; D gene: -
CDR3 DNA: TGCAGCACAGGAGACACAGATACGCAGTATTTT; CDR3 protein: CSTGDTDTQYF; J gene: TRBJ2-3; V gene: TRBV29-1; clone size: few; D gene: -
CDR3 DNA: TGCAGCGTGGGAGTAGGTCCCTACAATGAGCAGTTCTTC; CDR3 protein: CSVGVGPYNEQFF; J gene: TRBJ2-1; V gene: TRBV29-1; clone size: -; D gene: -
CDR3 DNA: TGTGCCAGCAGCCGTAGCGGGAGCTCCTACAATGAGCAGTTCTTC; CDR3 protein: CASSRSGSSYNEQFF; J gene: TRBJ2-1; V gene: TRBV12-3/TRBV12-4; clone size: many; D gene: TRBD2
CDR3 DNA: TGTGCCAGCAGGTTCGGTCAGATCGTTAACTATGGCTACACCTTC; CDR3 protein: CASRFGQIVNYGYTF; J gene: TRBJ1-2; V gene: TRBV2; clone size: -; D gene: -
CDR3 DNA: TGCAGTGCTAGAAGACAGGGCGGGAACACTGAAGCTTTCTTT; CDR3 protein: CSARRQGGNTEAFF; J gene: TRBJ1-1; V gene: TRBV20-1; clone size: -; D gene: TRBD1
CDR3 DNA: TGCGCCAGCAGCCGGTGGGACAGGTCAGTCTCGAGGCGGCGGGGGGCAAGCGATGGCTACACCTTC; CDR3 protein: CASSRWDRSVSRRRGASDGYTF; J gene: TRBJ1-2; V gene: TRBV5-1; clone size: -; D gene: TRBD1
CDR3 DNA: TGTGCCATCAGTGAGTCGCAGGGGTCGGCAGAGACCCAGTACTTC; CDR3 protein: CAISESQGSAETQYF; J gene: TRBJ2-5; V gene: TRBV10-3; clone size: -; D gene: -
CDR3 DNA: TGCAGTGCCGGAGGGCAGATCAATCAGCCCCAGCATTTT; CDR3 protein: CSAGGQINQPQHF; J gene: TRBJ1-5; V gene: TRBV20-1; clone size: once; D gene: -
CDR3 DNA: TGTGCCAGCAGCCAAGGCGGGTTTGGAGGGGGCTACACCTTC; CDR3 protein: CASSQGGFGGGYTF; J gene: TRBJ1-2; V gene: TRBV3-1; clone size: many; D gene: -
CDR3 DNA: TGTGCCAGCAGCCAACAGGGGCAAGAGACCCAGTACTTC; CDR3 protein: CASSQQGQETQYF; J gene: TRBJ2-5; V gene: TRBV3-1; clone size: few; D gene: -
CDR3 DNA: TGTGCCAGCAGCCCGCACGGCGTCACAGATACGCAGTATTTT; CDR3 protein: CASSPHGVTDTQYF; J gene: TRBJ2-3; V gene: TRBV11-3; clone size: -; D gene: -
CDR3 DNA: TGCGCCAGCAGCCAAGAGATACAGGGACAGGGGAAACTGTTTTTT; CDR3 protein: CASSQEIQGQGKLFF; J gene: TRBJ1-4; V gene: TRBV4-1; clone size: few; D gene: TRBD1
CDR3 DNA: TGTGCCAGCAGCCAGACAGGGAAGGGTCAGCCCCAGCATTTT; CDR3 protein: CASSQTGKGQPQHF; J gene: TRBJ1-5; V gene: TRBV4-2; clone size: few; D gene: TRBD1
CDR3 DNA: TGTGCCAGCAGCCAAGCACTAGGTTTAGCGGGAGGGCCAGGATATGAGCAGTTCTTC; CDR3 protein: CASSQALGLAGGPGYEQFF; J gene: TRBJ2-1; V gene: TRBV3-1; clone size: -; D gene: TRBD2
CDR3 DNA: TGTGCCAGCAGCCGAGTCGGGGGGGCCACCGGGGAGCTGTTTTTT; CDR3 protein: CASSRVGGATGELFF; J gene: TRBJ2-2; V gene: TRBV7-3; clone size: once; D gene: TRBD2
CDR3 DNA: TGTGCCAGCAGTTTGACCTACAAGCCTGAAGCTTTCTTT; CDR3 protein: CASSLTYKPEAFF; J gene: TRBJ1-1; V gene: TRBV6-2/TRBV6-3; clone size: few; D gene: -
CDR3 DNA: TGTGCCAGCAGCCGGGGACAGGGGGAGAACTATGGCTACACCTTC; CDR3 protein: CASSRGQGENYGYTF; J gene: TRBJ1-2; V gene: TRBV7-9; clone size: -; D gene: TRBD1
CDR3 DNA: TGCGCCAGCAGCCACGGGACTAGCGGGGCATATGAGCAGTTCTTC; CDR3 protein: CASSHGTSGAYEQFF; J gene: TRBJ2-1; V gene: TRBV4-1; clone size: few; D gene: TRBD2
CDR3 DNA: TGTGCCAGCAGCTTAGCGGGTTTCCAAGAGACCCAGTACTTC; CDR3 protein: CASSLAGFQETQYF; J gene: TRBJ2-5; V gene: TRBV7-2; clone size: -; D gene: -
CDR3 DNA: TGTGCCAGCTCACCACGAGCAGGGCTTGGCTCACCCCTCCACTTT; CDR3 protein: CASSPRAGLGSPLHF; J gene: TRBJ1-6; V gene: TRBV18; clone size: -; D gene: -
CDR3 DNA: TGCAGCGTTGTATTAAGCGCGGCAGAGCCCCAGCATTTT; CDR3 protein: CSVVLSAAEPQHF; J gene: TRBJ1-5; V gene: TRBV29-1; clone size: -; D gene: -
CDR3 DNA: TGTGCCAGCAGCTTGCCGGGGGCAAGCACTGAAGCTTTCTTT; CDR3 protein: CASSLPGASTEAFF; J gene: TRBJ1-1; V gene: TRBV5-5; clone size: -; D gene: -
CDR3 DNA: TGTGCCAGCAGCCCGCGAAGAAACCAAGAGACCCAGTACTTC; CDR3 protein: CASSPRRNQETQYF; J gene: TRBJ2-5; V gene: TRBV7-9; clone size: -; D gene: -
CDR3 DNA: TGTGCCATCAGTGCGACTAGCGGGATAGGTAATGAGCAGTTCTTC; CDR3 protein: CAISATSGIGNEQFF; J gene: TRBJ2-1; V gene: TRBV10-3; clone size: few; D gene: TRBD2
CDR3 DNA: TGTGCCACCAGTGAGGGACCTAACCAAGAGACCCAGTACTTC; CDR3 protein: CATSEGPNQETQYF; J gene: TRBJ2-5; V gene: TRBV24-1; clone size: few; D gene: -
CDR3 DNA: TGTGCCAGCAGCTTAGATCGGGGCCTGAACACTGAAGCTTTCTTT; CDR3 protein: CASSLDRGLNTEAFF; J gene: TRBJ1-1; V gene: TRBV11-3; clone size: few; D gene: -
CDR3 DNA: TGTGCCACCAGCAGAGATGGGGGCCGAAATCAGCCCCAGCATTTT; CDR3 protein: CATSRDGGRNQPQHF; J gene: TRBJ1-5; V gene: TRBV15; clone size: few; D gene: -